This TCR beta chain appears in the sequencing data of a study of cytomegalovirus exposure and HLA in healthy donors. Trimming took off 1 base at V and 0 bases at J, with 5 bases between the two ends. Germline assignment: CDR1 SGHVS and CDR2 FNYEAQ. The CDR3 length is 14 residues. About this clone: As yet, its antigen is unknown.

Using immunoSEQ multiplex PCR, the repertoire was profiled, and TCRdb retains in-frame clones only, with some absent. The sample shows about 130,000 clones, 82% of them seen only once. Study outcomes and limitations: There were a few CMV-associated chains whose specificity for CMV antigens was confirmed in vitro. The study listed 150 to 200 cytomegalovirus-associated TCR beta chains.

What was sequenced was PBMCs. This chain connects TRBV7-6 to TRBJ2-3, with D unclear. The clonotype was recovered from a man aged 30 to 39 in good health and CMV-seropositive. The DNA of the CDR3 is TGTGCCAGCAGCTTAGTCCCTAGCACAGATACGCAGTATTTT. This translates into CASSLVPSTDTQYF.